This T cell receptor (beta chain) was captured in a study of blood T cell repertoires in COVID-19. In the study overall: The origin of the acute and convalescent COVID-19 samples was the United States, Italy and Spain. T cells, B-cell-depleted T cells, or PBMCs supplied cDNA or gDNA.

This clone was observed a single time. This CDR3 spans 15 amino acids. V lost 3 bases and J lost 4; bases outside the gene matches: 4. CDR1 is SGHTA, CDR2 FQGNSA, per germline. Original handling: Amplifying reference gene primers gave estimates of nucleated cell counts. TCRdb's copy holds only in-frame clones and misses some; the assay was immunoSEQ multiplex PCR. The V and J calls and the clone size are those of that table, but D and trimming were determined from the DNA. The sample carries 45,000 to 65,000 clones, approximately 84% recorded once. The TCR originated in a human donor in a cohort sampled during active COVID-19. Sequenced sample: peripheral blood. The chain uses TRBV7-2 and TRBJ1-4; 8 bases fit TRBD1. CDR3 coding DNA: TGTGCCAGCAGCTTGACGACAGGGGTTAATGAAAAACTGTTTTTT. It is translated as CASSLTTGVNEKLFF.